This T cell receptor beta chain was sequenced during a study of blood T cells in healthy people across ages. PCR was performed a second time for about 7 to 11 cycles using a sample-barcoded 5' primer and a J-beta primer mix. In TCRdb, the 5' RACE reads were re-called with MiXCR into one record per CDR3 protein. Of 600,000 or so distinct CDR3 sequences in the sample, 25% to 35% are singletons; the top ten hold more than 15%. The germline gives CDR1 DFQATT, CDR2 SNEGSKA (reference sequence). V was pared by 6 bases and J by 9 bases, with 15 bases of the junction left unmatched. CDR3 size: 15 residues. Sequenced material: blood. This receptor was identified in a woman older than 75 in good health. V and J are TRBV20-1 and TRBJ2-1, with TRBD2 identical over 9 bases. The chain's CDR3 is CSARTSEWLRSEQFF. CDR3 coding DNA: TGCAGTGCCCGGACTAGCGAGTGGCTGCGGAGTGAGCAGTTCTTC.